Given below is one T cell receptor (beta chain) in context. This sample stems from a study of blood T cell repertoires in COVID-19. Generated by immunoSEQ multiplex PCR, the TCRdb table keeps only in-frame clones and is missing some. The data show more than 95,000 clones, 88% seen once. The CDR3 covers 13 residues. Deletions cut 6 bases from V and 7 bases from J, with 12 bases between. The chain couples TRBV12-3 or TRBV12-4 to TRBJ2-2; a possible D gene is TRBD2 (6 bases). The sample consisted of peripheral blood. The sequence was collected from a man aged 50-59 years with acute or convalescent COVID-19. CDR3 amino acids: CASRFTSLGELFF. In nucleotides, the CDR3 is TGTGCCAGCAGATTCACTAGCCTCGGGGAGCTGTTTTTT.